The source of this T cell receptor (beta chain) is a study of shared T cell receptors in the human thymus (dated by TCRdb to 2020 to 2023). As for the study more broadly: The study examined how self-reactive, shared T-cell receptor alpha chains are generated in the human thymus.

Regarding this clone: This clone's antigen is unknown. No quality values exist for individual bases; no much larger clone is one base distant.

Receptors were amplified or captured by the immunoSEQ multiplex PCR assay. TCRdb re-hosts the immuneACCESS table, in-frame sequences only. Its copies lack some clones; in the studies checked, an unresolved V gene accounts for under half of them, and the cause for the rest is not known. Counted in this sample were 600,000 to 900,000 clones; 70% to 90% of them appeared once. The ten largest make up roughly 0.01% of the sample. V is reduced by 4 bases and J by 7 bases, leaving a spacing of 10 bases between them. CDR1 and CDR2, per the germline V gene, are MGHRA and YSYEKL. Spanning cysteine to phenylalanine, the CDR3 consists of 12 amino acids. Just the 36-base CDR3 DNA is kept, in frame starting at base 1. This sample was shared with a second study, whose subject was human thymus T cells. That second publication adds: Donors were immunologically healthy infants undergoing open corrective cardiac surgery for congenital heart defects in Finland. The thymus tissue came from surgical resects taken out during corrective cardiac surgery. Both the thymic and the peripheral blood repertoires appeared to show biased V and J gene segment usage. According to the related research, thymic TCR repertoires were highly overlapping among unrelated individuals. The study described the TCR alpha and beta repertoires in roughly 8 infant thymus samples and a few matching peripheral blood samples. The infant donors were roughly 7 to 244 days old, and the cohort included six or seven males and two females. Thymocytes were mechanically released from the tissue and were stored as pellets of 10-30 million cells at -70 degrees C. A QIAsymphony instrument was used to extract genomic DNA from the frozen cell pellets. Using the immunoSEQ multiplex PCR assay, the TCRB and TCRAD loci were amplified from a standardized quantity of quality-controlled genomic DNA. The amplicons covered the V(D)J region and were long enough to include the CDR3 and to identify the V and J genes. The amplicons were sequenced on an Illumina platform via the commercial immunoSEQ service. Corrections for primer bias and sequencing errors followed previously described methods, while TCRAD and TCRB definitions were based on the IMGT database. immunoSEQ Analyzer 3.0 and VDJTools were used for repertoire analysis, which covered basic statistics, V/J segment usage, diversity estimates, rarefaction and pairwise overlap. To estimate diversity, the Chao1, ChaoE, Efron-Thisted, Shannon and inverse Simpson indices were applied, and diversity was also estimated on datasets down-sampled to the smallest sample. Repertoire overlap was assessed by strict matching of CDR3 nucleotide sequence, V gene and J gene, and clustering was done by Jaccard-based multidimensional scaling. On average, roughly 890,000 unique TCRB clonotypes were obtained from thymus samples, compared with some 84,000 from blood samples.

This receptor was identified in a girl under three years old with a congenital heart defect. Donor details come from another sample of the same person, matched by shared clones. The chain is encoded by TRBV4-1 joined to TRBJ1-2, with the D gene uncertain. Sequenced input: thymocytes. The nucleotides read TGCGCCAGCAGCCCCCTCCTAGGTGGCTACACCTTC. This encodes CASSPLLGGYTF.